A single sample gave rise to the 31 T cell receptor beta chains below, sequenced in a study of blood T cell repertoires in COVID-19. Here immunoSEQ multiplex PCR was the method, and the copy in TCRdb shows in-frame clones only, minus some. The table has 150,000 or so clones, roughly nine tenths seen once; the top ten hold under 5%. Specimen: peripheral blood. The receptors were sampled from a woman in her sixties or seventies with acute or convalescent COVID-19.

This clone came up once. V is TRBV9 and J is TRBJ1-2; 8 positions match TRBD1. Trimming cost V 0 bases and J 5 bases; bases outside gene matches: 6. The length of the CDR3 is 15 residues. Germline CDR1 and CDR2: SGDLS and YYNGEE. The CDR3 reads CASSVAIGQGYGYTF. For the CDR3, the DNA is TGTGCCAGCAGCGTAGCTATTGGACAGGGATATGGCTACACCTTC.

The chain carries TRBV19 and TRBJ2-5, with 7 positions matching TRBD1. This CDR3 is 13 amino acids long. J gave up 5 bases and V 6 bases, and 6 bases lay outside the gene matches. CDR1 is LNHDA, CDR2 SQIVND, per germline (reference sequence). The CDR3 coding sequence is TGTGCCAGTAGAAACAGGGGCGAGGAGACCCAGTACTTC. Translating it yields CASRNRGEETQYF. Using reference TRBV19 and TRBJ2-5 for the parts outside the CDR3, the full variable domain is DGGITQSPKYLFRKEGQNVTLSCEQNLNHDAMYWYRQDPGQGLRLIYYSQIVNDFQKGDIAEGYSVSREKKESFPLTVTSAQKNPTAFYLCASRNRGEETQYFGPGTRLLVL.

V usage is TRBV27 and J usage is TRBJ1-2; D remains unclear. The CDR3 spans 15 residues. With 6 bases removed from V and 4 bases from J, the gap between germline ends came to 18 bases. CDR1 and CDR2 (germline): MNHEY, SMNVEV (reference sequence). CDR3 region: CASSDVYGERYGYTF. The CDR3 region has the DNA TGTGCCAGCAGCGATGTTTATGGGGAGCGCTATGGCTACACCTTC.

V gene TRBV10-3 combines with J gene TRBJ1-2, with TRBD1 matching 11 bases. CDR3 length: 19 residues. The germline CDR1 and CDR2 sequences are ENHRY and SYGVKD. Unmatched junction bases numbered 12, after V lost 3 bases and J lost 0 bases. CDR3 sequence: CAISEGWTGGVRANYGYTF. The CDR3 DNA follows: TGTGCCATCAGTGAAGGTTGGACAGGGGGCGTGCGGGCTAACTATGGCTACACCTTC.

The V call is TRBV3-1 (or the pseudogene TRBV3-2), the J call TRBJ1-2; TRBD1 might be the D (5 bases). Germline V gene sequence: CDR1 LGHDT, CDR2 YNNKEL (reference sequence). V shed 8 bases and J shed 5 bases, with 18 bases lying between them. The CDR3 runs 14 residues. The CDR3 bases are TGTGCCAGCCGTGCCGGGGGAGGGGTGTATGGCTACACCTTC. Its protein is CASRAGGGVYGYTF.

CDR3 sequence reads: CAWSRSSSGSQKPQFF. In DNA, the CDR3 is TGTGCCTGGAGCCGGTCCTCAAGCGGGAGTCAGAAGCCGCAGTTCTTC. The rearrangement joins TRBV30 to TRBJ2-1; the match to TRBD2 covers 8 bases. Germline trimming cut 3 bases from V and 12 bases from J; bases unmatched to any gene: 19. CDR3 length equals 16 residues. Germline values: CDR1 GTSNPN, CDR2 SVGIG (reference sequence). The full variable domain, completed using reference TRBV30 and TRBJ2-1, is SQTIHQWPATLVQPVGSPLSLECTVEGTSNPNLYWYRQAAGRGLQLLFYSVGIGQISSEVPQNLSASRPQDRQFILSSKKLLLSDSGFYLCAWSRSSSGSQKPQFFGPGTRLTVL.

The gene calls are TRBV6-2 or TRBV6-3 and TRBJ2-5, with D unclear. V lost 2 bases and J lost 0, with 7 bases in between. The CDR3 length is 14 residues. From germline, CDR1 is MNHEY and CDR2 SVGEGT. CDR3 coding DNA: TGTGCCAGCAGTTACGTCGGGTACCAAGAGACCCAGTACTTC. Amino acid sequence: CASSYVGYQETQYF.

The CDR3 DNA reads as TGCGCCAGCAGCCAAGGGGGGCGAGGCCTTTCCTACGAGCAGTACTTC. Encoded protein: CASSQGGRGLSYEQYF. The J gene is TRBJ2-7, the V gene TRBV4-1; D perhaps matches TRBD1 (6 bases). V was clipped by 1 base and J by 1 base, with 14 bases between them. The CDR3 has 16 residues. Germline loops: CDR1 MGHRA, CDR2 YSYEKL.

The chain couples TRBV30 to TRBJ1-3, with TRBD1 matching over 7 bases. This CDR3 has 14 residues. Trimming took 3 bases from V and 4 from J; bases not matched to a gene: 6. Germline lookup yields CDR1 GTSNPN and CDR2 SVGIG (reference sequence). CDR3 DNA sequence: TGTGCCTGGAGATTGACAGGGAGGGGAAACACCATATATTTT. This sequence encodes CAWRLTGRGNTIYF.

This clone was seen only a few times. The gene calls are TRBV27 and TRBJ1-6, with 10 bases identical to TRBD1. Germline-derived CDR1 and CDR2 are MNHEY and SMNVEV (reference sequence). V lost 5 bases to trimming and J lost 11 bases; unmatched junction nucleotides: 6. This CDR3 is 14 amino acids long. As DNA, the CDR3 is TGTGCCAGCAGTCCGCGGACAGGGGGAACACCCCTCCACTTT. It codes for CASSPRTGGTPLHF.

This chain joins TRBV15 and TRBJ1-3, with a possible D match to TRBD1 (6 bases). This CDR3 has 15 residues. With 4 bases removed from V and 8 bases from J, the gap between germline ends came to 18 bases. CDR1 and CDR2 from the germline V gene are LNHNV and YYDKDF (reference sequence). CDR3 loop: CATSITRGIIDTIYF. For the CDR3, the DNA is TGTGCCACCAGCATCACCAGGGGTATCATAGACACCATATATTTT.

The chain has TRBV6-5 and TRBJ2-7; D unclear. Trimming took 7 bases from V and 0 from J, leaving 7 bases between them. Per the germline V gene, CDR1 is MNHEY and CDR2 is SVGAGI. This CDR3 has 12 amino acids. The CDR3 DNA is TGTGCCAGCATGTCCTCCTCCTACGAGCAGTACTTC. Translation gives CASMSSSYEQYF.

The chain employs TRBV7-2 and TRBJ1-2, with 8 bases identical to TRBD1. Germline assignment: CDR1 SGHTA and CDR2 FQGNSA. Trimming cost V 3 bases and J 4 bases; bases outside gene matches: 7. The CDR3 runs to 15 residues. Here the CDR3 DNA reads TGTGCCAGCAGCTTGGCCTTGGGACAGGTCTATGGCTACACCTTC. As protein: CASSLALGQVYGYTF.

Notes on this clone: This specimen includes other DNA sequences encoding the same CDR3. This chain uses TRBV6-5 with TRBJ1-2; D remains unclear. The V end lost 7 bases, the J end lost 4 bases, and 7 bases lay between the germline ends. The CDR3 contains 11 residues. Per the germline V gene, CDR1 is MNHEY and CDR2 is SVGAGI. The CDR3 nucleotides are TGTGCCAGCACAACGGGCTATGGCTACACCTTC. This translates into CASTTGYGYTF.

This chain joins TRBV21-1 and TRBJ2-2; the table's D call, TRBD1, was not checked against the DNA. TRBV21-1 constitutes a pseudogene. The CDR3 contains 15 residues. CDR3 region: CASSHRGCNTGELFF. The CDR3 nucleotides are TGTGCCAGCAGCCACAGGGGTTGCAACACCGGGGAGCTGTTTTTT.

The CDR3 is CASSERDRSFTDTQYF. Written as DNA, the CDR3 is TGCGCCAGCAGCGAACGGGACAGGTCTTTCACAGATACGCAGTATTTT. The chain couples TRBV5-1 to TRBJ2-3, with 8 bases identical to TRBD1. J gave up 2 bases and V 4 bases, and 9 bases lay outside the gene matches. CDR3 length: 16 amino acids. CDR1 and CDR2 (germline): SGHRS, YFSETQ.

The J gene is TRBJ1-3, the V gene TRBV4-3, with D tentatively TRBD1 (5 bases). V was clipped by 0 bases and J by 2 bases, with 8 bases between them. Germline V gene sequence: CDR1 LGHNA, CDR2 YSLEER. There are 15 residues in the CDR3. For the CDR3, the DNA is TGCGCCAGCAGCCAAGAGGACATACCTGGAAACACCATATATTTT. Translation: CASSQEDIPGNTIYF.

This chain joins TRBV10-3 and TRBJ2-7; possibly TRBD2 for D (6 bases). V lost 5 bases, J lost 5 bases, and 13 bases lay in between. There are 13 residues in the CDR3. From germline, CDR1 is ENHRY and CDR2 SYGVKD. As DNA, the CDR3 is TGTGCCATCAGTATCGGGACTTACGACGAGCAGTACTTC. Translation: CAISIGTYDEQYF.

CDR3 coding DNA: TGTGCCAGCAGCTTTAGGACAGGGGTTATGAACACTGAAGCTTTCTTT. This gives the protein CASSFRTGVMNTEAFF. The gene calls are TRBV11-2 and TRBJ1-1; 9 bases map to TRBD1. The J segment lost 0 bases and the V segment lost 3 bases, leaving 5 bases of the junction unmatched. CDR1 and CDR2 (germline): SGHAT, FQNNGV. The CDR3 consists of 16 residues.

The chain uses TRBV3-1 (or the pseudogene TRBV3-2) and TRBJ2-2, with 8 bases matching TRBD1. V dropped 5 bases and J dropped 6; count of bases not matched to a gene: 5. The CDR3 is 14 amino acids. Germline CDR1 is LGHDT and CDR2 is YNNKEL (reference sequence). The CDR3 protein is CASSFGQGSGELFF. CDR3 coding DNA: TGTGCCAGCAGCTTTGGACAGGGTTCCGGGGAGCTGTTTTTT.

This chain links TRBV27 with TRBJ2-7; TRBD1 matches at 9 bases. The V segment lost 5 bases and the J segment 3 bases; nucleotides outside the gene matches: 14. Germline loops: CDR1 MNHEY, CDR2 SMNVEV (reference sequence). The CDR3 consists of 17 residues. The DNA for the CDR3 is TGTGCCAGCAGTCCGCCTACCTACCGGGACAGGGACTACGAGCAGTACTTC. This sequence encodes CASSPPTYRDRDYEQYF.

This clone was found once. This chain uses TRBV24-1 with TRBJ1-2; D perhaps matches TRBD1 (6 bases). Trimming cost V 4 bases and J 3 bases, with 14 bases left between them. The CDR3 is 15 amino acids. Germline V gives CDR1 KGHDR, CDR2 SFDVKD. The CDR3 region has the DNA TGTGCCACCAGTGACAACAGGGCGCTAGACTATGGCTACACCTTC. Amino acids: CATSDNRALDYGYTF.

The CDR3 bases are TGTGCCAGCAGCCAAGGAATGGGGGGAACGTACAATGAGCAGTTCTTC. It is translated as CASSQGMGGTYNEQFF. The V gene is TRBV4-2, the J gene TRBJ2-1; perhaps TRBD2 as D (6 bases). Trimming stripped 1 base from V and 4 bases from J, with 14 bases between. Looked up from germline, CDR1 is LGHNA and CDR2 is YNFKEQ. There are 16 residues in the CDR3.

The V gene is TRBV11-2, the J gene TRBJ1-1; possibly TRBD1 for D (6 bases). The CDR3 totals 16 residues. Per germline, CDR1 SGHAT and CDR2 FQNNGV. V was clipped by 1 base and J by 0 bases, with 12 bases between them. The DNA for the CDR3 is TGTGCCAGCAGCTTAGGAGGGGGTCGCATGAACACTGAAGCTTTCTTT. Translation: CASSLGGGRMNTEAFF.

V usage is TRBV7-9 and J usage is TRBJ1-2; TRBD1 matches 11 bases. Germline CDR1 reads SEHNR; CDR2 reads FQNEAQ (reference sequence). V gave up 5 bases and J gave up 5 bases; unmatched junction bases: 4. This CDR3 comprises 14 residues. The CDR3 loop is CASSIGQGAYGYTF. CDR3 bases: TGTGCCAGCAGCATAGGACAGGGGGCATATGGCTACACCTTC. Full variable domain (rest looked up from reference TRBV7-9 and TRBJ1-2): DTGVSQNPRHKITKRGQNVTFRCDPISEHNRLYWYRQTLGQGPEFLTYFQNEAQLEKSRLLSDRFSAERPKGSFSTLEIQRTEQGDSAMYLCASSIGQGAYGYTFGSGTRLTVV.

J is TRBJ2-4 and V is TRBV28; D might be TRBD2 (6 bases). Trimming removed 3 bases from V and 0 bases from J, with 18 bases in between. The CDR3 is made up of 18 amino acids. Germline values: CDR1 MDHEN, CDR2 SYDVKM. CDR3 bases: TGTGCCAGCAGTTTGGGGCGGGGTAGCTGGCTAGCCAAAAACATTCAGTACTTC. The encoded protein is CASSLGRGSWLAKNIQYF.

The V and J genes are TRBV4-1 and TRBJ1-2, with D maybe TRBD1 (6 bases). Germline-derived CDR1 and CDR2 are MGHRA and YSYEKL. V shed 2 bases and J shed 4 bases, with 17 bases lying between them. There are 16 residues in the CDR3. The chain's CDR3 is CASSQPTRGPGYGYTF. In DNA, the CDR3 is TGCGCCAGCAGCCAACCGACCAGGGGCCCCGGCTATGGCTACACCTTC.

V is TRBV19 and J is TRBJ2-1, with 7 bases lining up with TRBD2. Germline loops: CDR1 LNHDA, CDR2 SQIVND (reference sequence). The CDR3 length is 13 residues. V shed 5 bases and J 5 bases; nucleotides not matched to a gene: 3. DNA for the CDR3: TGTGCCAGTAGTTGGGGGAGGGACAATGAGCAGTTCTTC. It yields the protein CASSWGRDNEQFF.

J is TRBJ1-5 and V is TRBV29-1, with D possibly being TRBD1 (6 bases). The germline V and J ends were trimmed by 4 bases and 5 bases, with 18 bases remaining between them. CDR1 and CDR2 (germline): SQVTM, ANQGSEA. This CDR3 is built from 15 residues. CDR3 loop: CSVVLTLGQDQPQHF. The CDR3 nucleotides are TGCAGCGTTGTTCTCACCCTGGGACAAGATCAGCCCCAGCATTTT. Full variable domain (missing parts from reference TRBV29-1 and TRBJ1-5): SAVISQKPSRDICQRGTSLTIQCQVDSQVTMMFWYRQQPGQSLTLIATANQGSEATYESGFVIDKFPISRPNLTFSTLTVSNMSPEDSSIYLCSVVLTLGQDQPQHFGDGTRLSIL.

This rearrangement joins TRBV6-5 to TRBJ2-7; 8 bases map to TRBD2. CDR1 and CDR2 from the germline V gene are MNHEY and SVGAGI. Losses at the gene ends were 6 bases for V and 1 base for J; bases not matched to a gene: 8. The CDR3 extends over 15 amino acids. The CDR3 nucleotides read TGTGCCAGCAGGGCGACCGGGAGGGCGTCCTACGAGCAGTACTTC. Its protein product is CASRATGRASYEQYF.

The rearrangement links TRBV7-2 to TRBJ2-2; D ambiguous. V dropped 4 bases and J dropped 3 bases, with 9 bases sitting between them. There are 14 residues in the CDR3. The germline V gene has CDR1 SGHTA and CDR2 FQGNSA. In DNA, the CDR3 is TGTGCCAGCAGCTATAGCCGCGACACCGGGGAGCTGTTTTTT. Translating gives CASSYSRDTGELFF. The whole variable domain, filled in from reference TRBV7-2 and TRBJ2-2, reads GAGVSQSPSNKVTEKGKDVELRCDPISGHTALYWYRQSLGQGLEFLIYFQGNSAPDKSGLPSDRFSAERTGGSVSTLTIQRTQQEDSAVYLCASSYSRDTGELFFGEGSRLTVL.